One sample yielded the 16 T cell receptor beta chains listed below, sequenced in a study of cytomegalovirus exposure and HLA in healthy donors. 60 Vbeta and 13 Jbeta primers were used in PCR. The protocol was immunoSEQ multiplex PCR, while the TCRdb copy is restricted to in-frame clones and leaves out a portion. The profile shows over 100,000 clones, 8% to 9.5% of them singletons. Material: PBMCs. These receptors originate from a man aged 35 to 55 in good health and CMV-seronegative.

This clone came up a few times. V is TRBV28 and J is TRBJ2-3, with TRBD2 identical over 12 bases. With V trimmed by 3 bases and J by 0 bases, 10 bases remained unmatched. The CDR3 consists of 19 residues. Per the germline V gene, CDR1 is MDHEN and CDR2 is SYDVKM. CDR3 sequence: CASSFGLAGGIPSTDTQYF. The CDR3, as DNA: TGTGCCAGCAGTTTCGGTCTAGCGGGGGGGATTCCTAGCACAGATACGCAGTATTTT. The whole variable domain, remainder taken from reference TRBV28 and TRBJ2-3, is DVKVTQSSRYLVKRTGEKVFLECVQDMDHENMFWYRQDPGLGLRLIYFSYDVKMKEKGDIPEGYSVSREKKERFSLILESASTNQTSMYLCASSFGLAGGIPSTDTQYFGPGTRLTVL.

This clone has only one observation. A junction boundary mismatches the germline segment, possibly from a read error. In DNA, the CDR3 is TGTGCCAGCAGCCCACGACAGGGAGGAGGGTATGGCTACCCCTTC. It yields the protein CASSPRQGGGYGYPF. The rearrangement joins TRBV6-5 to TRBJ1-2, with TRBD1 identical over 7 bases. The germline V gene has CDR1 MNHEY and CDR2 SVGAGI. This CDR3 contains 15 residues.

The gene calls are TRBV30 and TRBJ1-1; D unclear. CDR3 size: 16 residues. Trimming shortened V by 3 bases and J by 1 base, and 18 bases separated the two germline ends. CDR1 is GTSNPN and CDR2 is SVGIG in the germline V gene (reference sequence). CDR3 nucleotides: TGTGCCTGGAGGCCGAATCGAAGGAGCGGGAACACTGAAGCTTTCTTT. This encodes CAWRPNRRSGNTEAFF. Combining the CDR3 with reference TRBV30 and TRBJ1-1 gives the whole variable domain SQTIHQWPATLVQPVGSPLSLECTVEGTSNPNLYWYRQAAGRGLQLLFYSVGIGQISSEVPQNLSASRPQDRQFILSSKKLLLSDSGFYLCAWRPNRRSGNTEAFFGQGTRLTVV.

The V call is TRBV20-1, the J call TRBJ2-5, with a possible D match to TRBD2 (5 bases). Germline V lookup: CDR1 DFQATT, CDR2 SNEGSKA (reference sequence). V was trimmed by 7 bases and J by 2 bases, leaving 8 bases between them. The CDR3 is made up of 11 amino acids. CDR3 DNA: TGCAGTGGGACTGTACAAGAGACCCAGTACTTC. Its translation: CSGTVQETQYF.

This clone showed up just a few times. V gene TRBV6-6 combines with J gene TRBJ1-5; D is undetermined. CDR3 length: 14 amino acids. Germline V lookup: CDR1 MNHNY, CDR2 SVGAGI (reference sequence). V was pared by 3 bases and J by 1 base, with 7 bases between. In nucleotides, the CDR3 is TGTGCCAGCAGTTATGGCATAAGCAATCAGCCCCAGCATTTT. The encoded protein is CASSYGISNQPQHF.

This chain connects TRBV9 to TRBJ2-2, with 9 bases lining up with TRBD1. V dropped 3 bases and J dropped 5; count of bases not matched to a gene: 5. Looked up from germline, CDR1 is SGDLS and CDR2 is YYNGEE. The CDR3 is 15 residues long. CDR3 bases: TGTGCCAGCAGCGCGGGACAGGGAGGAACCGGGGAGCTGTTTTTT. Translation: CASSAGQGGTGELFF.

The V call is TRBV27, the J call TRBJ1-1, with 9 nucleotides matching TRBD1. The length of the CDR3 is 14 residues. V was clipped by 6 bases and J by 0 bases; unmatched bases: 2. Looked up from germline, CDR1 is MNHEY and CDR2 is SMNVEV (reference sequence). The CDR3 DNA is TGTGCCAGCAGGAGACAGGGGGTGAACACTGAAGCTTTCTTT. Amino acids: CASRRQGVNTEAFF.

This clone was counted only a few times. The J gene is TRBJ2-1, the V gene TRBV19; tentatively, D is TRBD1 (5 bases). V was pared by 5 bases and J by 5 bases, with 16 bases between. From germline, CDR1 is LNHDA and CDR2 SQIVND (reference sequence). This CDR3 region has 15 residues. DNA of the CDR3: TGTGCCAGTAGTCCCAGACCTGGACACAACAATGAGCAGTTCTTC. It yields the protein CASSPRPGHNNEQFF.

This clone was detected only a few times. The CDR3: CATGGNEQYF. The CDR3 bases are TGTGCCACCGGGGGGAACGAGCAGTACTTC. The J gene is TRBJ2-7, the V gene TRBV28, with TRBD2 matching 7 bases. CDR3 length equals 10 residues. Trimming cost V 10 bases and J 5 bases; bases outside gene matches: 2. The germline V gene has CDR1 MDHEN and CDR2 SYDVKM.

The chain is built from TRBV9 and TRBJ2-2; 9 bases agree with TRBD2. V shed 0 bases, J shed 9 bases, and the junction held 9 bases outside the gene matches. Looked up from germline, CDR1 is SGDLS and CDR2 is YYNGEE. This CDR3 region has 16 residues. The CDR3 DNA reads as TGTGCCAGCAGCGTAGTTGCGGGGGGGCCGCTCCGGGAGCTGTTTTTT. This encodes CASSVVAGGPLRELFF.

This clone appeared a few times. CDR3 DNA sequence: TGTGCCATCAGTGAAGGCAGGATAAATTCACCCCTCCACTTT. Translation: CAISEGRINSPLHF. The rearrangement links TRBV10-3 to TRBJ1-6; the D is unclear. Trimming stripped 3 bases from V and 7 bases from J, with 10 bases between. Germline V gives CDR1 ENHRY, CDR2 SYGVKD. The CDR3 is 14 residues long.

This clone has more than one count but fewer than ten. For the CDR3, the DNA is TGTGCTAGTGACCTCGAACTGACTAGCGGATACTTACGCATTCAGTACTTC. Amino acids: CASDLELTSGYLRIQYF. The V gene is TRBV12-5, the J gene TRBJ2-4, with TRBD2 matching over 9 bases. The CDR3 contains 17 residues. CDR1 and CDR2 (germline): LGHNT, FRNRAP. Germline trimming cut 7 bases from V and 9 bases from J; bases unmatched to any gene: 19.

There are a few counts of this clone. The chain recombines TRBV10-3 with TRBJ1-1; 7 bases fit TRBD1. The V and J ends lost 1 base and 4 bases, in that order; junction bases with no gene match: 3. This CDR3 region has 14 residues. Per germline, CDR1 ENHRY and CDR2 SYGVKD. In nucleotides, the CDR3 is TGTGCCATCAGTGAGTTCGACAGGGCCACTGAAGCTTTCTTT. Its translation: CAISEFDRATEAFF.

V gene TRBV6-5 combines with J gene TRBJ1-5; possibly TRBD1 for D (5 bases). V was shortened by 2 bases and J by 2 bases, with 13 bases between the two germline ends. Germline V CDR1 and CDR2: MNHEY, SVGAGI. CDR3 length: 16 residues. Written as DNA, the CDR3 is TGTGCCAGCAGTTACCGCGGCGGGGGAGGCAATCAGCCCCAGCATTTT. Translated: CASSYRGGGGNQPQHF.

This clone was counted only a few times. The chain carries TRBV7-6 and TRBJ2-3; the match to TRBD1 covers 9 bases. Trimming took 6 bases from V and 4 from J; bases not matched to a gene: 8. The CDR3 contains 15 residues. The germline V gene encodes CDR1 SGHVS and CDR2 FNYEAQ. This CDR3 is CASRDRGRGADTQYF. The CDR3 DNA sequence: TGTGCCAGCAGGGACAGGGGCCGAGGTGCAGATACGCAGTATTTT.

The rearrangement links TRBV7-9 to TRBJ2-5; no firm D call. Judging by the DNA end, TRBJ2-7 fits better; the J call may be wrong. CDR1 and CDR2 from the germline V gene are SEHNR and FQNEAQ (reference sequence). The length of the CDR3 is 13 residues. CDR3 DNA: TGTGCCAGCAGCTCCCAGACGGGTTCCGAGCAGTACTTC. This codes for CASSSQTGSEQYF.